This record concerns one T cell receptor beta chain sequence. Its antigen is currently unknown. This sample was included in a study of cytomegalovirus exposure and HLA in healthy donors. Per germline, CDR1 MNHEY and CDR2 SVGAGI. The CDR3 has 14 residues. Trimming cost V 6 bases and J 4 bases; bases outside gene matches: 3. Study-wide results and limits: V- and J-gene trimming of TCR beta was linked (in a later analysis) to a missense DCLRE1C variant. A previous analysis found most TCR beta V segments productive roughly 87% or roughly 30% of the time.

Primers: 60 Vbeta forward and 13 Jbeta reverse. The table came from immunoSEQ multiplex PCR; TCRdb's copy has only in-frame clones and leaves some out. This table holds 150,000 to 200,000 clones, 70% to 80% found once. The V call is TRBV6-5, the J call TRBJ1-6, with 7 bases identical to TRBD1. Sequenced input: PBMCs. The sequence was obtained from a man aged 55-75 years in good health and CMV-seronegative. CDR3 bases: TGTGCCAGCAGACTCAGGGGGTATAATTCACCCCTCCACTTT. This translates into CASRLRGYNSPLHF.